This T cell receptor beta chain emerged from a study of graft-versus-host responses after intestinal transplantation. Study context: Following induction with anti-thymocyte globulin, all recipients were given tacrolimus and steroids for approximately three years. Points from the study as a whole: An association linked early post-transplant HvG declines with peak circulating GvH clone levels. Allografts of one patient group, those with graft-donor T cell macrochimerism, had high graft-versus-host to host-versus-graft clonal ratios. GvH clones appeared in recipient marrow, some first in ileum or blood.

This clone occurred once. The antigen is undetermined. The V and J ends lost 4 bases and 5 bases respectively, with 24 bases between them. The CDR3 spans 17 residues. Germline loops: CDR1 SGHNT, CDR2 YENEEA. Profiled with immunoSEQ multiplex PCR; TCRdb holds only in-frame clones, not every one. The repertoire holds about 130,000 clones, with approximately 94% as singletons. The sample was unstimulated CD4+ T cells sorted from spleen or lymph node cells, taken before intestinal transplant. This TCR was sampled from a human donor who received an intestinal transplant. The chain carries TRBV11-3 and TRBJ2-7; D is unclear. CDR3 loop: CASSYPSVRQMAHEQYF. CDR3 DNA: TGTGCCAGCAGCTACCCCTCGGTGAGGCAGATGGCCCACGAGCAGTACTTC.